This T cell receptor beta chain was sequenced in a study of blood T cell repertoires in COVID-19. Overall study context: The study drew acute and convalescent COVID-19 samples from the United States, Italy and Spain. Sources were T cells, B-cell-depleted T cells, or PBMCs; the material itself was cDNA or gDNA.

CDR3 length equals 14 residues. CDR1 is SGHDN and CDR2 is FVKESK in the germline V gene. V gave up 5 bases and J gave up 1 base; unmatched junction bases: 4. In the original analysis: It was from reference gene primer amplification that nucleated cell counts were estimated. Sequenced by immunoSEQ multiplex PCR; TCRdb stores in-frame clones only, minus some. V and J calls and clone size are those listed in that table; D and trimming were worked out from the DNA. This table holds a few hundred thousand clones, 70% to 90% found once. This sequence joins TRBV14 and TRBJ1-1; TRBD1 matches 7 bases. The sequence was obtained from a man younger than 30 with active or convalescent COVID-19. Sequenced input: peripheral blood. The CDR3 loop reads CASSNRDRNTEAFF. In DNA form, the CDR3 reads TGTGCCAGCAGCAACCGGGACAGGAACACTGAAGCTTTCTTT.